The T cell receptor (beta chain) described here comes from a study of shared clonotypes between healthy human individuals. Whole-study results and caveats: Estimated richness values were generally larger in naive subsets than in memory subsets. Genetic and exposure-history diversity was limited by the small donor number.

CD4+ cell separation produced CD45RA+ naive and CD45RA-negative memory subsets. To note about this clone: Its antigen is still unknown.

A deep-level run was used for the assay. Here immunoSEQ multiplex PCR was the method, and the copy in TCRdb shows in-frame clones only, minus some. The data show 1.4 million or so clones, roughly 98.5% seen once. The sample comprised naive CD4+ T cells sorted from blood. The subset is: CD45RA+ positively selected. This TCR was recovered from a man aged 30 to 39 in good health.

CDR3: CASSPIPNTEAFF. The CDR3 nucleotides are TGTGCCAGCTCCCCGATACCCAACACTGAAGCTTTCTTT. The chain couples TRBV18 to TRBJ1-1; D unresolved. CDR3 length equals 13 residues. Germline loops: CDR1 KGHSH, CDR2 LQKENI. V was shortened by 6 bases and J by 2 bases, with 10 bases between the two germline ends.